The rows below give T cell receptor beta chains drawn from one sample of a study of cytomegalovirus exposure and HLA in healthy donors. Sequenced by immunoSEQ multiplex PCR; TCRdb stores in-frame clones only, minus some. The sample includes about 170,000 clones, 62% of them seen just once. The sequenced material came from PBMCs. These receptors were taken from a man aged 40-49 years in good health and CMV-seronegative. The CDR3 runs from the conserved cysteine through the conserved F or W. The D gene is left open where the match is weak. The size entry is marked missing in some rows and otherwise reads once, few, many or a size class.

-,TRBJ2-5,TRBD2,TRBV9,CASSSAGGSYQETQYF,TGTGCCAGCAGCTCCGCGGGGGGGTCGTACCAAGAGACCCAGTACTTC
-,TRBJ2-7,TRBD1,TRBV27,CASSHRDSTYEQYF,TGTGCCAGCAGTCACCGGGACAGTACATACGAGCAGTACTTC
-,TRBJ2-7,TRBD2,TRBV6-5,CASSHSSGRARREQYF,TGTGCCAGCAGTCACTCTAGCGGGAGGGCCCGCCGCGAGCAGTACTTC
-,TRBJ1-6,-,TRBV19,CASSAQLPPLHF,TGTGCCAGTAGTGCCCAGTTACCACCCCTCCACTTT
-,TRBJ2-5,TRBD2,TRBV6-5,CASSYSGSGKPETQYF,TGTGCCAGCAGTTACTCGGGTAGCGGGAAGCCGGAGACCCAGTACTTC
-,TRBJ1-4,TRBD1,TRBV9,CAGSEAFEGAGEKLFF,TGTGCCGGCAGCGAGGCCTTTGAGGGGGCGGGTGAAAAACTGTTTTTT
-,TRBJ2-1,TRBD2,TRBV4-3,CASSQDPRKLAGGNEQFF,TGCGCCAGCAGCCAAGACCCTAGGAAGCTAGCGGGAGGGAATGAGCAGTTCTTC
few,TRBJ1-2,-,TRBV4-1,CASSQGIGTTGDYGYTF,TGCGCCAGCAGCCAAGGGATAGGGACTACGGGGGACTATGGCTACACCTTC
few,TRBJ2-7,-,TRBV20-1,CSARVRGEQYF,TGCAGTGCTAGAGTCCGGGGGGAGCAGTACTTC
-,TRBJ2-3,TRBD1,TRBV5-6,CASSNPATGGRVTDTQYF,TGTGCCAGCAGCAACCCGGCGACAGGGGGCAGAGTCACAGATACGCAGTATTTT
-,TRBJ1-5,TRBD1,TRBV2,CASRTGYNQPQHF,TGTGCCAGTAGGACAGGGTACAATCAGCCCCAGCATTTT
-,TRBJ2-7,-,TRBV6-5,CASSTDWRDYEQYF,TGTGCCAGCAGTACGGACTGGCGAGATTACGAGCAGTACTTC
-,TRBJ2-7,TRBD1,TRBV27,CASSLGQGAYEQYF,TGTGCCAGCAGTTTGGGACAGGGGGCCTACGAGCAGTACTTC
few,TRBJ2-7,TRBD2,TRBV7-3,CASSTRGGPSYEQYF,TGTGCCAGCAGCACTCGGGGGGGGCCCTCCTACGAGCAGTACTTC
-,TRBJ1-1,-,TRBV7-9,CASSSPDRPNTEAFF,TGTGCCAGCAGCTCACCCGACAGACCGAACACTGAAGCTTTCTTT
-,TRBJ2-2,-,TRBV19,CASIGRGNAGELFF,TGTGCCAGTATAGGCCGCGGCAACGCCGGGGAGCTGTTTTTT
-,TRBJ2-7,-,TRBV5-5,CASSLASLGAPYEQYF,TGTGCCAGCAGCTTAGCTAGTTTAGGGGCGCCTTACGAGCAGTACTTC
-,TRBJ2-1,TRBD2,TRBV2,CASKGWWSGRLHNEQFF,TGTGCCAGCAAAGGTTGGTGGAGCGGGAGACTTCACAATGAGCAGTTCTTC
few,TRBJ2-2,-,TRBV19,CASSIVLNTGELFF,TGTGCCAGTAGTATCGTCCTCAACACCGGGGAGCTGTTTTTT
-,TRBJ2-1,TRBD2,TRBV2,CASGTSRHNEQFF,TGTGCCAGCGGGACTAGCAGACACAATGAGCAGTTCTTC
once,TRBJ1-6,TRBD1,TRBV7-8,CASSLAGTDNSPLHF,TGTGCCAGCAGCTTAGCCGGGACAGATAATTCACCCCTCCACTTT
-,TRBJ1-3,TRBD1,TRBV2,CASSEQGVVRGNTIYF,TGTGCCAGCAGTGAACAGGGGGTAGTGAGAGGAAACACCATATATTTT
-,TRBJ2-1,-,TRBV6-5,CASSYSGVREQFF,TGTGCCAGCAGTTACTCTGGCGTGAGGGAGCAGTTCTTC
-,TRBJ2-3,-,TRBV7-6,CASSLGGTDTQYF,TGTGCCAGCAGCCTCGGGGGCACAGATACGCAGTATTTT
few,TRBJ1-3,-,TRBV5-1,CASSPGAGLSSGNTIYF,TGCGCCAGCAGCCCTGGGGCAGGTTTATCCTCTGGAAACACCATATATTTT
-,TRBJ1-1,TRBD1,TRBV6-1,CASSELVGTGATEAFF,TGTGCCAGCAGTGAATTGGTGGGGACAGGGGCCACTGAAGCTTTCTTT
-,TRBJ2-7,TRBD1,TRBV18,CASSLGQEVPYEQYF,TGTGCCAGCTCGCTGGGACAGGAGGTACCATACGAGCAGTACTTC
few,TRBJ2-7,-,TRBV14,CASSQDKTTYEQYF,TGTGCCAGCAGCCAAGATAAGACGACATACGAGCAGTACTTC
-,TRBJ2-1,TRBD2,TRBV5-1,CASSHGLGGDEQFF,TGCGCCAGCAGTCATGGACTAGGTGGAGATGAGCAGTTCTTC
few,TRBJ2-2,TRBD2,TRBV5-1,CASSPRGDDAGELFF,TGCGCCAGCAGCCCCCGGGGGGATGATGCCGGGGAGCTGTTTTTT
once,TRBJ2-7,TRBD1,TRBV4-1,CASATGTGTYEQYF,TGCGCCAGCGCTACGGGGACAGGAACCTACGAGCAGTACTTC
-,TRBJ2-3,TRBD1,TRBV7-6,CASSLGTGSQGGTDTQYF,TGTGCCAGCAGCCTGGGGACAGGGTCCCAGGGCGGGACAGATACGCAGTATTTT
few,TRBJ2-7,TRBD2,TRBV7-8,CASSQTGGPLEQYF,TGTGCCAGCAGCCAAACGGGAGGGCCCCTCGAGCAGTACTTC